The T cell receptor (beta chain) under discussion was sequenced for a study of beta chain features in type 1 diabetes (dated by TCRdb to the late 2010s). About the full investigation: Patients and healthy donors did not differ in mean age, gender distribution, total cell number or subset yield. A total of some 110 million sorted cells were examined across all samples, and a strong correlation was observed between cell number per subset and RNA yield. The study compared TCRB repertoires of sorted circulating CD4+ T cell subsets between recently diagnosed type 1 diabetes patients and matched healthy donors. Naive and central memory subsets were obtained from all 30 or so donors, but regulatory and stem cell-like memory subsets were isolated from only 8 patients and roughly 8 healthy donors.

The High Capacity cDNA Reverse Transcription Kit was used to reverse transcribe all of the isolated RNA, meaning that expressed TCRB transcripts were what got sequenced. Naive, central memory and regulatory T cell samples underwent deep immunoSEQ sequencing, averaging around 4 million total reads per sample. Sorted cells were lysed in RLT buffer and RNA was extracted with DNase-treated RNeasy Micro or Mini kits, depending on cell number. Each cell subset was processed on its own to prevent cross-contamination, while patient and healthy donor samples were processed together. Using the immunoSEQ multiplex PCR, TCRB sequences were amplified from cDNA into 87-bp fragments spanning the CDR3 region. Sequencing of the amplicons was done on the Illumina HiSeq platform. Processing in the source paper ran as follows. PCR bias was corrected computationally using synthetic template baselines, and reads within Hamming distance 2 were collapsed, with unmergeable singletons discarded. Reads were aligned to IMGT to assign V, D and J genes, CDR3 length, and insertions or deletions at six rearrangement sites. Within each subset, clonotype counts were normalized to sorted cell number, and only after that were true diversity and Gini coefficients computed with the tcR R package. The overlap coefficient, calculated on TCRB nucleotide sequences, was used to measure repertoire sharing. As a proxy for the pre-selection repertoire, out-of-frame TCRB sequences from naive cells were analyzed. TCRdb carries this immuneACCESS record with in-frame sequences only. Its versions omit some clonotypes, under half of them owing to an unresolved V gene in the studies checked, with the rest unexplained. The V and J calls and clone size come from that table; D and trimming were worked out from the DNA. This sample is represented by about 450,000 clones; about an eighth of them were singletons. The ten largest clones take up approximately 0.05% of the sample.

The research as a whole found: PCR may preferentially amplify shorter templates, but because patient and control samples were amplified and corrected together, any resulting skew would affect both groups equally. Because cDNA was sequenced instead of genomic DNA, activated cells with high expression could be over-represented, although the groups did not differ in activation or CD3 levels. At VDJ recombination sites, type 1 diabetes patients had fewer insertions and more deleted nucleotides, which implies abnormalities in thymic rearrangement. Type 1 diabetes patients showed a moderate but significant shortening of TCRB CDR3 length in all four CD4+ subsets. Naive, central memory and regulatory TCRB repertoires appeared more similar among patients than among healthy donors. Because the HLA sub-analyses included only small numbers of individuals, any influence of HLA type on TCRB rearrangement was left unresolved.

V lost 0 bases and J lost 2 bases; the stretch between them is 7 bases long. CDR1 SGHNT and CDR2 YYREEE are derived from the germline V gene (reference sequence). Inclusive of the bounding cysteine and phenylalanine, the CDR3 is 14 residues long. The DNA shown is the 42-base CDR3, in frame from base 1. This clone was seen a few times. Its cognate antigen has yet to be identified. No base-level quality is on record; no much larger clone is a single base apart. Each donor gave one peripheral blood draw, averaging around 0.11 L, which was collected into heparinised tubes. Using a panel that included CD45RO, CCR7, CD25, CD127, CD95 and CD27, naive, central memory, regulatory and stem cell-like memory CD4+ T cells were sorted on a BD FACSAria II. Purity was above 95% for every sorted population. PBMCs were isolated right away by Lymphoprep density gradient centrifugation and were stained directly, without culture. Samples were stained and sorted in pairs, with one healthy donor and one patient per experiment, so that batch effects were minimized.

Sequenced: naive CD4+ T cells from blood. The cell subset or site label, as the study defines it: true naive CD4+ T cells. The origin of this receptor is a woman younger than 30 in good health. Recombination joined TRBV5-4 with TRBJ2-3, with no D gene named confidently. CDR3 loop: CASSLDSYTDTQYF. Here is the DNA: TGTGCCAGCAGCTTGGACAGTTACACAGATACGCAGTATTTT.